This T cell receptor (beta chain) originates from a study of blood T cells in healthy people across ages. Broader study findings: There were more naive CD4+ cells and higher diversity in long-lived donors than in aged donors. Unsorted PBMC material precluded a definitive naive versus antigen-experienced comparison.

As to this clonotype: Its target is unknown.

Per sample, extraction of total RNA gave at least 6 micrograms in every case. With 5 bases removed from V and 5 bases from J, the gap between germline ends came to 15 bases. The CDR3 consists of 14 residues. Germline loops: CDR1 SEHNR, CDR2 FQNEAQ (reference sequence). For the second PCR, which ran for about 6 to 11 cycles, a sample-barcoded 5' primer and a J-beta primer mix were used. The template-switch adaptor was a 5' adaptor with 12 random nucleotides. It tagged each cDNA molecule. In TCRdb, the 5' RACE reads were re-called with MiXCR into one record per CDR3 protein. The sample has 1.5 million to 2 million distinct CDR3 sequences; roughly 52% are singletons.

This chain uses TRBV7-9 with TRBJ1-2; D is perhaps TRBD1 (5 bases). The origin of this receptor is a woman between 35 and 50 years old in good health. The sample taken for sequencing was blood. DNA for the CDR3: TGTGCCAGCAGCCCAGTCAGGGATCGGTATGGCTACACCTTC. This encodes CASSPVRDRYGYTF.